This record looks at one TCR beta chain sequence and its context. These data belong to a study of cytomegalovirus exposure and HLA in healthy donors. CDR1 is SGHTA, CDR2 FQGNSA, per germline. The V end lost 1 base, the J end lost 10 bases, and 14 bases lay between the germline ends. The CDR3 extends over 15 amino acids. Primers included in the PCR were 60 Vbeta and 13 Jbeta primers. Here immunoSEQ multiplex PCR was the method, and the copy in TCRdb shows in-frame clones only, minus some. The sample has about 40,000 clones; about 50% are singletons. Sequencing was performed on PBMCs. This rearrangement joins TRBV7-2 to TRBJ1-6, with D possibly TRBD1 on 5 matching bases. This TCR was recovered from a human donor in good health. The CDR3 reads CASSLEGQQGSPLHF. In DNA, the CDR3 is TGTGCCAGCAGCTTAGAGGGCCAGCAGGGCTCACCCCTCCACTTT.